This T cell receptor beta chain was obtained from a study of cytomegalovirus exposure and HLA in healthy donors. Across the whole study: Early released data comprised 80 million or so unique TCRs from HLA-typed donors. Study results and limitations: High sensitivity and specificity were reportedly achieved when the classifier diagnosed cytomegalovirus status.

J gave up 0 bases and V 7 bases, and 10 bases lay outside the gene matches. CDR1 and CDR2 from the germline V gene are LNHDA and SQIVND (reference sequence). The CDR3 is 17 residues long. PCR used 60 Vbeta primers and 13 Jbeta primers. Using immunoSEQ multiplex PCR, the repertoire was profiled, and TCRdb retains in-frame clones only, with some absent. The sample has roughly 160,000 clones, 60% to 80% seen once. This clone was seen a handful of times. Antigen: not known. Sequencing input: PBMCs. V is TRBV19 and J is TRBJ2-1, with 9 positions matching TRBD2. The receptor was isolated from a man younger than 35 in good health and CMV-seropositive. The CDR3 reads CASNLAGGRGSYNEQFF. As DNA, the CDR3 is TGTGCCAGTAACTTGGCGGGAGGGCGAGGCTCCTACAATGAGCAGTTCTTC.